The 19 T cell receptor beta chains below all came from one sample that was sequenced in a study of shared clonotypes between healthy human individuals. Sequenced by immunoSEQ multiplex PCR; TCRdb stores in-frame clones only, minus some. Of fewer than 650,000 clones listed, around 80% are singletons. The material sequenced was PBMCs. These receptors were taken from a woman aged 40 to 50 in good health. Some clones in this sample may be carry-over from other donors' samples.

This clone was seen a few times. V gene TRBV6-6 combines with J gene TRBJ1-4; 7 bases fit TRBD1. From germline, CDR1 is MNHNY and CDR2 SVGAGI (reference sequence). This CDR3 contains 14 residues. V lost 5 bases to trimming and J lost 8 bases; unmatched junction nucleotides: 8. CDR3 region: CASSPSRDREKLFF. The DNA of the CDR3 is TGTGCCAGCAGTCCCTCCCGGGACAGAGAAAAACTGTTTTTT.

The rearrangement links TRBV7-2 to TRBJ1-6; no clear D. Germline V gene lookup returns CDR1 SGHTA and CDR2 FQGNSA. The ends were cut back, 2 bases at V and 10 bases at J, with 6 bases in the middle. This CDR3 comprises 12 residues. CDR3 nucleotide sequence: TGTGCCAGCAGCTTATATCTGTCACCCCTCCACTTT. It translates to CASSLYLSPLHF.

The chain joins TRBV28 to TRBJ1-4; tentatively, D is TRBD1 (6 bases). This CDR3 comprises 15 residues. Trimming removed 4 bases at V and 7 bases at J, with 16 bases between. In germline, CDR1 is MDHEN, CDR2 SYDVKM. CDR3 nucleotides: TGTGCCAGCAGTTGGGGAGCGGGAGGGGGTGAAAAACTGTTTTTT. This encodes CASSWGAGGGEKLFF. The full variable domain, its missing parts supplied by reference TRBV28 and TRBJ1-4, is DVKVTQSSRYLVKRTGEKVFLECVQDMDHENMFWYRQDPGLGLRLIYFSYDVKMKEKGDIPEGYSVSREKKERFSLILESASTNQTSMYLCASSWGAGGGEKLFFGSGTQLSVL.

This clone was seen more than once but under ten times. The chain joins TRBV21-1 to TRBJ1-4. TRBV21-1 is a pseudogene. This CDR3 contains 13 residues. The CDR3 bases are TGTGCCAGCAGCATCTCGGGGCTCGAAAAACTGTTTTTT. It yields the protein CASSISGLEKLFF.

This clone has more than one count but fewer than ten. This chain links TRBV4-2 with TRBJ1-6; unclear D gene. V lost 4 bases and J 7 bases, leaving 8 bases between the germline ends. This CDR3 has 13 residues. Germline values: CDR1 LGHNA, CDR2 YNFKEQ. The CDR3 protein is CASSPEQNSPLHF. The CDR3 DNA sequence: TGTGCCAGCAGCCCAGAACAGAATTCACCCCTCCACTTT.

J is TRBJ2-3 and V is TRBV2; 8 nucleotides align to TRBD2. V shed 3 bases and J 1 base; nucleotides not matched to a gene: 9. The CDR3 has 17 amino acids. The V gene's germline CDR1 is SNHLY and CDR2 FYNNEI. This CDR3 is CASSETGTSGGTDTQYF. CDR3 in DNA: TGTGCCAGCAGTGAGACCGGGACTAGTGGCGGCACAGATACGCAGTATTTT.

CDR3 nucleotides: TGTGCCAGCAGCACCCCCTTGGACCGCCTAGATACGCAGTATTTT. This codes for CASSTPLDRLDTQYF. The genes are TRBV7-9 and TRBJ2-3; D unclear. Trimming removed 5 bases from V and 5 bases from J, with 17 bases in between. The CDR3 is 15 residues long. Germline loops: CDR1 SEHNR, CDR2 FQNEAQ (reference sequence).

This clone has more than one count but fewer than ten. This chain uses TRBV4-1 with TRBJ2-2; TRBD2 matches at 8 bases. CDR1 is MGHRA and CDR2 is YSYEKL in the germline V gene. Germline trimming cut 8 bases from V and 5 bases from J; bases unmatched to any gene: 7. This CDR3 spans 14 amino acids. The CDR3 loop reads CASRRGVLTGELFF. The DNA for the CDR3 is TGCGCCAGCCGGCGGGGGGTCTTGACCGGGGAGCTGTTTTTT.

This sequence joins TRBV5-1 and TRBJ1-4, with 9 bases lining up with TRBD1. The germline V gene encodes CDR1 SGHRS and CDR2 YFSETQ. J was trimmed by 5 bases and V by 0 bases; bases with no gene match: 2. This CDR3 has 15 amino acids. CDR3 DNA: TGCGCCAGCAGCTTGGGGACAGGGGAAAATGAAAAACTGTTTTTT. Amino acid sequence: CASSLGTGENEKLFF.

Comment on this clone: The same CDR3 also results from other DNA sequences found in this sample. The chain recombines TRBV9 with TRBJ2-1; possible D gene TRBD1, 5 bases. The CDR3 contains 14 residues. Germline values: CDR1 SGDLS, CDR2 YYNGEE. The ends were cut back, 0 bases at V and 4 bases at J, with 8 bases in the middle. The chain's CDR3 is CASSVASGYNEQFF. DNA of the CDR3: TGTGCCAGCAGCGTAGCTTCAGGGTACAATGAGCAGTTCTTC. Variable domain in full (rest from reference TRBV9 and TRBJ2-1): DSGVTQTPKHLITATGQRVTLRCSPRSGDLSVYWYQQSLDQGLQFLIQYYNGEERAKGNILERFSAQQFPDLHSELNLSSLELGDSALYFCASSVASGYNEQFFGPGTRLTVL.

This chain connects TRBV6-5 to TRBJ2-1; D possibly corresponds to TRBD1 (6 bases). The V and J ends lost 2 bases and 8 bases respectively, with 16 bases between them. CDR1 is MNHEY and CDR2 is SVGAGI in the germline V gene. This CDR3 has 15 residues. This CDR3 is CASSYTSGAIHEQFF. CDR3 DNA: TGTGCCAGCAGTTACACCTCAGGGGCAATCCATGAGCAGTTCTTC.

V is TRBV29-1 and J is TRBJ1-5; possible D gene TRBD1, 5 bases. This CDR3 region has 13 residues. The germline CDR1 and CDR2 sequences are SQVTM and ANQGSEA. V dropped 7 bases and J dropped 2 bases, with 12 bases sitting between them. CDR3 amino acids: CSATTGGNQPQHF. In nucleotides, the CDR3 is TGCAGCGCAACCACAGGTGGCAATCAGCCCCAGCATTTT.

The J gene is TRBJ2-1, the V gene TRBV28; TRBD2 matches 7 bases. J was trimmed by 15 bases and V by 5 bases; bases with no gene match: 7. The CDR3 is made up of 11 amino acids. Looked up from germline, CDR1 is MDHEN and CDR2 is SYDVKM. CDR3 amino acids: CASSKTSLPFF. Here the CDR3 DNA reads TGTGCCAGCAGTAAGACTAGCCTGCCGTTCTTC.

The chain combines TRBV7-9 with TRBJ2-7, with 9 positions matching TRBD1. V trimming: 4 bases; J trimming: 1 base; junction bases outside the gene matches: 5. CDR1 SEHNR and CDR2 FQNEAQ come from the germline V gene (reference sequence). CDR3 length equals 15 residues. The CDR3 DNA sequence: TGTGCCAGCAGCTCAGAGGACAGGGGATCCTACGAGCAGTACTTC. Translation gives CASSSEDRGSYEQYF.

The chain has TRBV7-9 and TRBJ2-3; tentatively, D is TRBD1 or TRBD2 (5 bases each). Trimming shortened V by 5 bases and J by 7 bases, and 13 bases separated the two germline ends. There are 13 residues in the CDR3. The germline CDR1 and CDR2 sequences are SEHNR and FQNEAQ (reference sequence). The CDR3 sequence: CASSPGRLHTQYF. As DNA, the CDR3 is TGTGCCAGCAGCCCGGGACGTTTGCATACGCAGTATTTT.

The table lists this clone with a few counts. The chain employs TRBV6-5 and TRBJ2-1, with 10 bases fitting TRBD2. V shed 10 bases, J shed 4 bases, and the junction held 4 bases outside the gene matches. The germline V gene has CDR1 MNHEY and CDR2 SVGAGI. This CDR3 region has 13 residues. The chain's CDR3 is CATGTSEYNEQFF. The CDR3 nucleotides read TGTGCCACAGGGACTAGCGAGTACAATGAGCAGTTCTTC.

The genes are TRBV25-1 and TRBJ2-3; D is uncertain. The germline V gene has CDR1 MGHDK and CDR2 SYGVNS. The CDR3 sequence is 15 residues long. With 0 bases removed from V and 7 bases from J, the gap between germline ends came to 14 bases. CDR3 sequence: CASSEYGLGRYTQYF. CDR3 coding DNA: TGTGCCAGCAGTGAATATGGTCTAGGACGGTATACGCAGTATTTT.

This chain links TRBV7-3 with TRBJ2-5; D remains unclear. The CDR3 consists of 11 residues. The V and J ends lost 9 bases and 2 bases respectively, with 7 bases between them. Germline V gives CDR1 SGHTA, CDR2 FQGTGA. The CDR3 region has the DNA TGTGCCAGTGCCGAACAAGAGACCCAGTACTTC. Protein sequence: CASAEQETQYF.

The chain is built from TRBV5-4 and TRBJ2-7; D assignment may be TRBD1 or TRBD2 (7 bases each). CDR1 is SGHNT and CDR2 is YYREEE in the germline V gene (reference sequence). The CDR3 consists of 15 residues. V lost 0 bases and J 3 bases, leaving 13 bases between the germline ends. CDR3 nucleotide sequence: TGTGCCAGCAGCTTGGGAACAGGGGAGGGCTACGAGCAGTACTTC. Protein product: CASSLGTGEGYEQYF.